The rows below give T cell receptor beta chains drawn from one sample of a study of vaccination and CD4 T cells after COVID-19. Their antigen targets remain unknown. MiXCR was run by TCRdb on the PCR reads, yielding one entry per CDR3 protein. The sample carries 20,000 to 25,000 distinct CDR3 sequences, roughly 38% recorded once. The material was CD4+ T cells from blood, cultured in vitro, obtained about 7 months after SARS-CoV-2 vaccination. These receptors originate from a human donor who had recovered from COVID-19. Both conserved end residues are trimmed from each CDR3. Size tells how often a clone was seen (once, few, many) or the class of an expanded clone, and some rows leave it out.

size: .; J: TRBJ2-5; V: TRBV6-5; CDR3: ASSYTAGAGPKETQY
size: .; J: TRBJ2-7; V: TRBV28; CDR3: ASSYRTWGHEQY
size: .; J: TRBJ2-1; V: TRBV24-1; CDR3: ATSDRDPSDEQF
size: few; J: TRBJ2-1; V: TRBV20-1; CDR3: SAVSGSVYNEQF
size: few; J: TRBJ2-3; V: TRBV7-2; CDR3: ASSLSSATTDTQY
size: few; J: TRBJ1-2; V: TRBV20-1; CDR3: SALRQGLPYGYT
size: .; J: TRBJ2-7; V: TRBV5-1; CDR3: ASSVPAGGSEQY
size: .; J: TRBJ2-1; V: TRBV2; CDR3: ASSRTSGHNEQF
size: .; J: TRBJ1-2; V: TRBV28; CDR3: ASSSSTGANDYGYT
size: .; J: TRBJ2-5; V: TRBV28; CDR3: ASSFLGRASQETQY
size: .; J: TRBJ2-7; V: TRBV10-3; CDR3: AISEVPLAGGPYEQY
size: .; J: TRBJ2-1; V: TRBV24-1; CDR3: ATSDLTRQGSYEQF
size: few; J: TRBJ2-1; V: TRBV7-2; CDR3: ASSTQESEQF
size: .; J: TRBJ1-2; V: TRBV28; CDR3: AATRGRGVPGRDGYT
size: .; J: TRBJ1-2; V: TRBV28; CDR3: ASSLPQGDYGYT
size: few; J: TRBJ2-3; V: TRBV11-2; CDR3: ASSYFQRERVDTQY
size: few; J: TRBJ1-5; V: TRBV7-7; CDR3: ASSLGVGQPQH
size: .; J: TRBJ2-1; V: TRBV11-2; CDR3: ASSLTAGEVYGYNEQF
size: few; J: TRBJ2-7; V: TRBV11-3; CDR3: ASSQEPGTGYEQY
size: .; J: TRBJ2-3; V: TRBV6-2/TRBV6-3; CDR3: ASSKHRDSTDTQY
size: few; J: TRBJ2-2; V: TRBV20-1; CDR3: SARGGLAGNTGELF
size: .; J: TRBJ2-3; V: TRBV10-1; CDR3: ASSESYRGRRGPDTQY
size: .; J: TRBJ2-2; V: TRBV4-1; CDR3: ASSQGTGGSTGELF
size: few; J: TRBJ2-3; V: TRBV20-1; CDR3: SYQLAVRTDTQY
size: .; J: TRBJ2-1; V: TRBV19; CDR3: ASSILRSLSYNEQF
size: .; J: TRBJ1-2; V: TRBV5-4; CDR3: ASSRRGSPTYGYT
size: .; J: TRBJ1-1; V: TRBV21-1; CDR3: ASSTKEGQAGRETEAF
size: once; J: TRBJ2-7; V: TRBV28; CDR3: ASSFWDRGPHSYEQY
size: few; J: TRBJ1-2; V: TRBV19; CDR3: ASNTQGQVYGYT
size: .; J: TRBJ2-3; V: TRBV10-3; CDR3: ASRLAGDTDTQY
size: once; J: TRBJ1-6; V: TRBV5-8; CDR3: ASSLDGNSPLH
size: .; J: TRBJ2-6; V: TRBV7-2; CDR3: ASSFTGVGANVLT
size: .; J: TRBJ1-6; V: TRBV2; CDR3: ASMADLSPLH
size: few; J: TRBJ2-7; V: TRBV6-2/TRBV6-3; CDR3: ASNLSGRGSYEQY
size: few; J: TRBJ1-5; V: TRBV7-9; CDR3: ASSRGDREQPQH
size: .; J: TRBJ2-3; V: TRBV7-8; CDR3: ASSQDSTDTQY
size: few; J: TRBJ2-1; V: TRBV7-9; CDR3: ASSPTRLAGVLNEQF
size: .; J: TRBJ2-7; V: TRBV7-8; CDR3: ASSLNRGSSYEQY
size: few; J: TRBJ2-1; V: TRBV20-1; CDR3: SAPAAGGSNEQF
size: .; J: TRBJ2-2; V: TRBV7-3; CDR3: ASRSTSRNTGELF
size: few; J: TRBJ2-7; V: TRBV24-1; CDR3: ATSDRASGTVYEQY
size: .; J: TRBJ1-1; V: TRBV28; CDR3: ASSFTDGWGEAF